Below, 14 T cell receptor beta chains from the same sample are listed, as sequenced in a study of T cells after yellow fever vaccination. One entry per CDR3 protein results from TCRdb running MiXCR on the 5' RACE reads. The sample holds 300,000 to 400,000 distinct CDR3 sequences, roughly a tenth seen once. The material sequenced was CD4+ T cells sorted from PBMCs, taken 45 days after the yellow fever booster vaccination. The receptors stem from a man aged 18 to 30 who received the YFV17D yellow fever vaccine.

The chain recombines TRBV7-9 with TRBJ1-4; 8 bases map to TRBD1. The germline V gene encodes CDR1 SEHNR and CDR2 FQNEAQ (reference sequence). The V gene end was trimmed by 5 bases and the J gene end by 8 bases; junction bases not matched to a gene: 10. The CDR3 is 15 amino acids. This CDR3 reads CASSPTTGGPEKLFF. Here the CDR3 DNA reads TGTGCCAGCAGCCCCACAACAGGGGGTCCGGAAAAACTGTTTTTT.

This clonotype was recorded a few times. The chain links TRBV27 to TRBJ1-1, with unresolved D. The V end lost 0 bases, the J end lost 4 bases, and 9 bases lay between the germline ends. Germline V gene sequence: CDR1 MNHEY, CDR2 SMNVEV (reference sequence). The CDR3 covers 14 residues. CDR3 region: CASSLSRGGTEAFF. The CDR3 nucleotides read TGTGCCAGCAGTTTATCTCGGGGAGGCACTGAAGCTTTCTTT.

The rearrangement joins TRBV24-1 to TRBJ1-5; D gene ambiguous. CDR1 is KGHDR, CDR2 SFDVKD, per germline. Deletions cut 3 bases from V and 2 bases from J, with 10 bases between. The CDR3 is 15 residues long. CDR3 DNA: TGTGCCACCAGTGATCCTGGAATGGGCAATCAGCCCCAGCATTTT. It codes for CATSDPGMGNQPQHF.

This chain uses TRBV12-3 or TRBV12-4 with TRBJ2-1, with 13 nucleotides matching TRBD2. J was trimmed by 7 bases and V by 3 bases; bases with no gene match: 9. This CDR3 is built from 17 residues. CDR3: CASSLGRILAGGNEQFF. CDR3 sequence (DNA): TGTGCCAGCAGTTTGGGCCGAATACTAGCGGGGGGGAATGAGCAGTTCTTC.

Only a few counts were recorded for this clonotype. J is TRBJ1-2 and V is TRBV29-1, with D hard to call. There are 14 residues in the CDR3. Deletions cut 0 bases from V and 7 bases from J, with 15 bases between. Germline CDR1 SQVTM, CDR2 ANQGSEA. The CDR3 loop reads CSVEDPGGMGGYTF. The CDR3 DNA is TGCAGCGTTGAAGATCCAGGAGGTATGGGTGGCTACACCTTC.

The chain recombines TRBV5-4 with TRBJ2-1, with D unclear. Germline V gives CDR1 SGHNT, CDR2 YYREEE (reference sequence). V lost 0 bases, J lost 0 bases, and 10 bases lay in between. This CDR3 comprises 16 residues. The CDR3 reads CASSLDSESSYNEQFF. Here the CDR3 DNA reads TGTGCCAGCAGCTTGGATTCCGAGTCCTCCTACAATGAGCAGTTCTTC.

This chain uses TRBV10-3 with TRBJ1-4; 7 bases are shared with TRBD1. Germline V gene sequence: CDR1 ENHRY, CDR2 SYGVKD. Losses at the gene ends were 8 bases for V and 6 bases for J; bases not matched to a gene: 3. This CDR3 region has 12 residues. The DNA of the CDR3 is TGTGCCATCGGAGGACAGGATGAAAAACTGTTTTTT. Protein sequence: CAIGGQDEKLFF.

This clonotype was seen at least ten times. CDR3 in DNA: TGCGCCAGCAGTCAAGATATGTCTACCACCCCCTACACAGATACGCAGTATTTT. Its protein product is CASSQDMSTTPYTDTQYF. The genes are TRBV23-1 and TRBJ2-3; D is unresolved. TRBV23-1 is treated as an ORF (open reading frame) with a function not yet certain. The CDR3 extends over 18 amino acids. V lost 2 bases, J lost 2 bases, and 20 bases lay in between.

This sequence joins TRBV2 and TRBJ2-4; 9 bases line up with TRBD2. Germline V gives CDR1 SNHLY, CDR2 FYNNEI. The CDR3 totals 17 residues. J lost 0 bases, V lost 1 base, and 4 bases had no gene match. The CDR3 spells CASSEEAGGVAKNIQYF. CDR3 in DNA: TGTGCCAGCAGTGAAGAGGCGGGGGGGGTAGCCAAAAACATTCAGTACTTC.

This chain connects TRBV7-2 to TRBJ2-7; 7 nucleotides line up with TRBD1. Germline-derived CDR1 and CDR2 are SGHTA and FQGNSA. V was pared by 5 bases and J by 6 bases, with 10 bases of the junction left unmatched. This CDR3 has 14 residues. As DNA, the CDR3 is TGTGCCAGCAGCCGTAACAGGGGTTCCGGCGAGCAGTACGTC. This encodes CASSRNRGSGEQYV.

This clonotype came up a few times. The chain uses TRBV5-1 and TRBJ2-7, with D perhaps TRBD1 or TRBD2 (5 bases each). The germline CDR1 and CDR2 sequences are SGHRS and YFSETQ. The V and J ends lost 7 bases and 2 bases respectively, with 10 bases between them. The CDR3 totals 12 residues. CDR3 sequence: CASRDGAYEQYF. In nucleotides, the CDR3 is TGCGCCAGCCGGGACGGAGCCTACGAGCAGTACTTC.

This clonotype was detected a few times. The rearrangement links TRBV5-4 to TRBJ2-3; D is ambiguous. Germline lookup yields CDR1 SGHNT and CDR2 YYREEE (reference sequence). Between the trimmed V and J ends, which lost 6 bases and 2 bases, there was a span of 10 bases. The CDR3 covers 13 residues. In DNA form, the CDR3 reads TGTGCCAGCACCCCGATCAACACAGATACGCAGTATTTT. Its protein product is CASTPINTDTQYF.

This chain connects TRBV4-3 to TRBJ1-1; D might be TRBD1 (5 bases). Germline CDR1 LGHNA, CDR2 YSLEER. Trimming removed 0 bases at V and 11 bases at J, with 10 bases between. The CDR3 is 12 amino acids. This CDR3 is CASSQDGGRAFF. As DNA, the CDR3 is TGCGCCAGCAGCCAAGATGGGGGTCGGGCTTTCTTT.

There are many counts of this clonotype. The V and J genes are TRBV7-2 and TRBJ2-1; D is uncertain. The CDR3 length is 13 residues. The V gene lost 1 base and the J gene lost 5 bases, with 6 bases spanning the gap. Germline values: CDR1 SGHTA, CDR2 FQGNSA. The CDR3 DNA is TGTGCCAGCAGCTTAGGCTGGGACAATGAGCAGTTCTTC. It specifies CASSLGWDNEQFF.